This T cell receptor beta chain was identified during a study of T-cell memory formation after mild COVID-19. This clonotype has a handful of counts. Its target is not known. Findings of the study overall: Contracting clones, day 15 to 85, had balanced CD4/CD8, and later expanders favored CD4+.

The length of the CDR3 is 14 residues. The germline V gene has CDR1 SGHDN and CDR2 FVKESK. Trimming cost V 9 bases and J 3 bases, with 18 bases left between them. TCRdb reanalysed the 5' RACE reads using MiXCR and keeps one entry per CDR3 protein. The data contain about 560,000 distinct CDR3 sequences, roughly 20% of them singletons. This receptor was taken from an adult woman who had mild COVID-19 (a few samples of this study predate the infection). Cell type and time point are not known. The specimen was PBMCs or a T cell subset sorted from them (not recorded which). V is TRBV14 and J is TRBJ2-7; a possible D gene is TRBD2 (6 bases). CDR3 in DNA: TGTGCCAGTAGCGGTTGGGACCCCAACTACGAGCAGTACTTC. Amino acid sequence: CASSGWDPNYEQYF.